This T cell receptor (beta chain) was documented in a study of blood T cell repertoires in COVID-19. Profiling relied on immunoSEQ multiplex PCR, and the TCRdb table lists in-frame clones only, not all of them. This table holds around 130,000 clones, approximately 85% found once. This TCR was sampled from a human donor in a cohort sampled during active COVID-19. The specimen sequenced was peripheral blood.

The CDR3 region is CASRQPGQVYGYTF. The CDR3 nucleotides read TGCGCCAGCAGACAACCGGGACAGGTCTATGGCTACACCTTC. V and J are TRBV5-1 and TRBJ1-2, with TRBD1 matching over 8 bases. Germline V gives CDR1 SGHRS, CDR2 YFSETQ. The length of the CDR3 is 14 residues. V gave up 5 bases and J gave up 4 bases; unmatched junction bases: 7.